This T cell receptor (beta chain) was sequenced in a study of CD8 T cells in ankylosing spondylitis. Study observations and caveats: A subset of motif variants has previously been described in the synovial fluid and blood of reactive arthritis. Disease-linked clones, CD8+, were relatively rare in peripheral blood.

Many counts were recorded for this clonotype. Its cognate antigen is unknown. The CDR3 sequence is 15 residues long. Germline V lookup: CDR1 MNHNS, CDR2 SASEGT. Trimming removed 7 bases from V and 7 bases from J; junction bases left unmatched: 7. TCR beta libraries were made by quantitative 5'-RACE with molecular barcodes. A single record per CDR3 protein comes from TCRdb applying MiXCR to the 5' RACE reads. The top ten clones hold about 27% of a sample with more than 150,000 distinct CDR3 sequences, 11% of them seen once. The chain uses TRBV6-1 and TRBJ2-2; 12 positions agree with TRBD1. This TCR derives from a male donor with ankylosing spondylitis or in good health (not recorded which). Material for sequencing was blood, either unsorted or a sorted T cell fraction (not recorded which). CDR3: CASTTGTGGIGELFF. In nucleotides, the CDR3 is TGTGCCAGCACTACCGGGACAGGGGGCATCGGGGAGCTGTTTTTT.